This paragraph reports one T cell receptor (beta chain). Germline CDR1 reads SEHNR; CDR2 reads FQNEAQ (reference sequence). The V and J ends lost 5 bases and 6 bases respectively, with 19 bases between them. CDR3 size: 16 residues. Produced via immunoSEQ multiplex PCR; TCRdb's table is partial and in-frame only. Among 40,000 to 45,000 clones listed, around 90% were seen once. This specimen comes from a study of PD-L1 blockade in urothelial cancer. Background on the study: Blood analysis took place 3 weeks (second dose) and 6 weeks after treatment start. Blood-derived samples held a median roughly 150,000 T cells.

Time point meaning: peripheral blood 6 weeks after treatment start. Locally advanced or metastatic urothelial carcinoma was diagnosed in the patients. This receptor was taken from a man between 65 and 80 years old with urothelial cancer. The chain couples TRBV7-9 to TRBJ1-4, with D possibly TRBD1 on 6 matching bases. Sequencing was performed on PBMCs, taken around atezolizumab (anti-PD-L1) treatment. The chain's CDR3 is CASSIGRTVSDEKLFF. The CDR3 DNA reads as TGTGCCAGCAGCATAGGGAGGACAGTATCCGATGAAAAACTGTTTTTT.